The 5 T cell receptor beta chains presented below share a single source sample, sequenced in a study of OX40 agonist ivuxolimab in advanced cancers. Library creation used the immunoSEQ multiplex PCR assay. What TCRdb holds here is the immuneACCESS table cut down to in-frame rearrangements. Part of the clones is not present; checked against another copy, under half of the missing clones reflect an unresolved V gene, and the others are unexplained. The sample yields under 95,000 clones; roughly 89% were counted once. Of the sample, approximately 1.5% is held by the ten largest clones. This material consisted of CD4+ or CD8+ T cells sorted from blood, taken in a trial of the OX40 agonist ivuxolimab. The receptors derive from an adult with an advanced solid tumor such as melanoma, head and neck, liver or kidney cancer.

This chain uses TRBV4-2 with TRBJ1-5, with a weak D call TRBD1 (5 bases). This CDR3 region has 16 residues. V dropped 1 base and J dropped 3 bases, with 13 bases sitting between them. Germline values: CDR1 LGHNA, CDR2 YNFKEQ. The CDR3 coding sequence is TGTGCCAGCAGCCAAGGCGGAAGAGGGGTCAATCAGCCCCAGCATTTT. Its translation is CASSQGGRGVNQPQHF.

V usage is TRBV19 and J usage is TRBJ2-7; D gene uncertain. Germline CDR1 reads LNHDA; CDR2 reads SQIVND (reference sequence). The CDR3 extends over 11 amino acids. The germline V and J ends were trimmed by 3 bases and 10 bases, with 10 bases remaining between them. DNA of the CDR3: TGTGCCAGTAGTATTGAAGGGATTCAGTACTTC. Translation gives CASSIEGIQYF.

The J gene is TRBJ2-1, the V gene TRBV7-2; 8 bases line up with TRBD2. With 8 bases clipped from V and 3 bases from J, the junction kept 6 bases outside the gene matches. In germline, CDR1 is SGHTA, CDR2 FQGNSA. The length of the CDR3 is 14 residues. As DNA, the CDR3 is TGTGCCAGCGCCCCGGGGGGGCGCTACAATGAGCAGTTCTTC. This gives the protein CASAPGGRYNEQFF. Full variable domain (missing parts from reference TRBV7-2 and TRBJ2-1): GAGVSQSPSNKVTEKGKDVELRCDPISGHTALYWYRQSLGQGLEFLIYFQGNSAPDKSGLPSDRFSAERTGGSVSTLTIQRTQQEDSAVYLCASAPGGRYNEQFFGPGTRLTVL.

The genes are TRBV5-1 and TRBJ2-5; 15 nucleotides match TRBD2. V gave up 4 bases and J gave up 4 bases; unmatched junction bases: 2. Germline-derived CDR1 and CDR2 are SGHRS and YFSETQ. This CDR3 is 15 amino acids long. The CDR3 DNA reads as TGCGCCAGCAGCCCGGGACTAGCGGGAGGAGAGACCCAGTACTTC. This gives the protein CASSPGLAGGETQYF. Complete variable domain (other parts from reference TRBV5-1 and TRBJ2-5): KAGVTQTPRYLIKTRGQQVTLSCSPISGHRSVSWYQQTPGQGLQFLFEYFSETQRNKGNFPGRFSGRQFSNSRSEMNVSTLELGDSALYLCASSPGLAGGETQYFGPGTRLLVL.

This chain links TRBV11-2 with TRBJ2-5; 8 nucleotides match TRBD2. This CDR3 has 17 residues. Germline CDR1 is SGHAT and CDR2 is FQNNGV. V lost 0 bases, J lost 2 bases, and 8 bases stayed unmatched. The CDR3 DNA follows: TGTGCCAGCAGCTTAGAATGGGCGGGAGGATCACAAGAGACCCAGTACTTC. Its translation: CASSLEWAGGSQETQYF. The full variable domain, with the rest looked up from reference TRBV11-2 and TRBJ2-5, is EAGVAQSPRYKIIEKRQSVAFWCNPISGHATLYWYQQILGQGPKLLIQFQNNGVVDDSQLPKDRFSAERLKGVDSTLKIQPAKLEDSAVYLCASSLEWAGGSQETQYFGPGTRLLVL.